The next 8 T cell receptor beta chains were all read from a single sample in a study of shared clonotypes between healthy human individuals. Positive CCR7 selection of CD45RO-negative cells yielded the naive CD8 cells, and terminally differentiated effector memory CD45RA+ cells were excluded. The data were produced by immunoSEQ multiplex PCR, yet TCRdb's version contains in-frame clones alone and is incomplete. The repertoire holds about 1.9 million clones, with 93% as singletons. Sequenced input: naive CD8+ T cells from PBMCs. These receptors all come from a man between 18 and 29 years old in good health. Some clones in this sample may be carry-over from other donors' samples.

The chain combines TRBV7-3 with TRBJ2-2; D is unclear. The germline V gene encodes CDR1 SGHTA and CDR2 FQGTGA. V lost 0 bases, J lost 5 bases, and 7 bases lay in between. There are 14 residues in the CDR3. CDR3 sequence (DNA): TGTGCCAGCAGCTTAACGTTGGGGACCGGGGAGCTGTTTTTT. Amino acids: CASSLTLGTGELFF.

Details on this clone: The same CDR3 also results from other DNA sequences found in this sample. The rearrangement uses TRBV27 and TRBJ2-1, with unresolved D. Trimming pared 6 bases from V and 3 bases from J, leaving 9 bases between. The length of the CDR3 is 13 residues. Germline V gene lookup returns CDR1 MNHEY and CDR2 SMNVEV (reference sequence). The CDR3 here is CASSPARYNEQFF. The CDR3 DNA sequence: TGTGCCAGCAGCCCCGCACGCTACAATGAGCAGTTCTTC.

The CDR3: CASSQGTGITYEQYF. DNA of the CDR3: TGCGCCAGCAGCCAAGGGACAGGGATTACCTACGAGCAGTACTTC. The rearrangement uses TRBV4-1 and TRBJ2-7, with 8 nucleotides matching TRBD1. V dropped 1 base and J dropped 2; count of bases not matched to a gene: 4. Germline values: CDR1 MGHRA, CDR2 YSYEKL. CDR3 size: 15 residues.

As regards this clone: The final CDR3 position lacks the conserved phenylalanine or tryptophan, pointing to a likely read error. This chain links TRBV4-2 with TRBJ2-7; D remains ambiguous. CDR3 size: 12 residues. Trimming took off 3 bases at V and 6 bases at J, with 9 bases between the two ends. CDR1 and CDR2 (germline): LGHNA, YNFKEQ. The CDR3 sequence is CASSHPPSEQYL. The DNA for the CDR3 is TGTGCCAGCAGCCACCCCCCCTCCGAGCAGTACCTC.

The CDR3 sequence: CASSISGRMEQYF. In nucleotides, the CDR3 is TGTGCCAGTAGTATTAGCGGGAGGATGGAGCAGTACTTC. V usage is TRBV19 and J usage is TRBJ2-7, with 10 positions matching TRBD2. The germline gives CDR1 LNHDA, CDR2 SQIVND (reference sequence). The CDR3 runs 13 residues. After removal of 3 bases from V and 7 bases from J, the junction contained 3 bases not matched to a gene.

The chain uses TRBV15 and TRBJ2-1; D is possibly TRBD2 (5 bases). Trimming left V 0 bases short and J 3 bases short, with 12 bases between. The CDR3 totals 16 residues. The germline CDR1 and CDR2 sequences are LNHNV and YYDKDF (reference sequence). The CDR3 loop is CATSRDSGSIYNEQFF. CDR3 nucleotide sequence: TGTGCCACCAGCAGAGATAGTGGGAGTATCTACAATGAGCAGTTCTTC.

V is TRBV7-9 and J is TRBJ2-7, with 13 nucleotides matching TRBD2. Unmatched junction bases numbered 4, after V lost 3 bases and J lost 2 bases. The CDR3 is 16 amino acids. Looked up from germline, CDR1 is SEHNR and CDR2 is FQNEAQ (reference sequence). The DNA of the CDR3 is TGTGCCAGCAGCTTCCCGACTAGCGGGGGGACCTACGAGCAGTACTTC. Translation gives CASSFPTSGGTYEQYF. Combining the CDR3 with reference TRBV7-9 and TRBJ2-7 gives the whole variable domain DTGVSQNPRHKITKRGQNVTFRCDPISEHNRLYWYRQTLGQGPEFLTYFQNEAQLEKSRLLSDRFSAERPKGSFSTLEIQRTEQGDSAMYLCASSFPTSGGTYEQYFGPGTRLTVT.

The chain links TRBV11-2 to TRBJ2-1; 8 bases match TRBD2. Germline trimming cut 5 bases from V and 7 bases from J; bases unmatched to any gene: 13. In germline, CDR1 is SGHAT, CDR2 FQNNGV. This CDR3 spans 16 amino acids. CDR3 sequence: CASSPREGRERNEQFF. CDR3 bases: TGTGCCAGCAGCCCCCGGGAGGGGCGGGAGAGGAATGAGCAGTTCTTC.